The 15 T cell receptor beta chains reported below all come from one sample, sequenced in a study of OX40 agonist ivuxolimab in advanced cancers. Sequenced by immunoSEQ multiplex PCR; TCRdb stores in-frame clones only, minus some. The table has about 74,000 clones, just over 90% seen once; the top ten hold about 5.5%. Sequencing used CD4+ or CD8+ T cells sorted from blood, obtained in a trial of the OX40 agonist ivuxolimab. These receptors all come from an adult with an advanced solid tumor such as melanoma, head and neck, liver or kidney cancer.

This chain's CDR3 is CASSFSSYNEQFF. In nucleotides, the CDR3 is TGTGCCAGCAGTTTCAGCTCCTACAATGAGCAGTTCTTC. This sequence joins TRBV27 and TRBJ2-1; D gene unclear. The V end lost 3 bases, the J end lost 0 bases, and 3 bases lay between the germline ends. CDR1 and CDR2 from the germline V gene are MNHEY and SMNVEV (reference sequence). The CDR3 spans 13 residues.

The chain links TRBV19 to TRBJ2-7; D unclear. V was trimmed by 1 base and J by 3 bases, leaving 7 bases between them. CDR1 is LNHDA and CDR2 is SQIVND in the germline V gene (reference sequence). This CDR3 is built from 13 residues. CDR3 region: CASSIGAIYEQYF. The CDR3, as DNA: TGTGCCAGTAGTATAGGAGCAATCTACGAGCAGTACTTC.

The V gene is TRBV19, the J gene TRBJ2-7; D tentatively fits TRBD1 or TRBD2 (5 bases each). Trimming stripped 8 bases from V and 2 bases from J, with 16 bases between. The CDR3 consists of 14 residues. The germline gives CDR1 LNHDA, CDR2 SQIVND (reference sequence). The CDR3 DNA is TGTGCCAGTTCCGCCCCGGGACGGACCTACGAGCAGTACTTC. Its translation is CASSAPGRTYEQYF.

The V and J genes are TRBV28 and TRBJ2-5; D possibly corresponds to TRBD1 (6 bases). Germline assignment: CDR1 MDHEN and CDR2 SYDVKM. CDR3 length: 17 residues. Trimming cost V 4 bases and J 1 base, with 19 bases left between them. Written as DNA, the CDR3 is TGTGCCAGCAGTTCCGAAATAAAGGACAGTTCCCAAGAGACCCAGTACTTC. It is translated as CASSSEIKDSSQETQYF.

This chain connects TRBV27 to TRBJ1-1, with D unclear. Germline V gene lookup returns CDR1 MNHEY and CDR2 SMNVEV (reference sequence). Deletions cut 3 bases from V and 6 bases from J, with 11 bases between. This CDR3 region has 13 residues. CDR3 sequence reads: CASSFVGTAEAFF. As DNA, the CDR3 is TGTGCCAGCAGTTTCGTGGGAACCGCTGAAGCTTTCTTT.

This sequence joins TRBV4-2 and TRBJ1-5; 7 nucleotides line up with TRBD1. V lost 0 bases to trimming and J lost 5 bases; unmatched junction nucleotides: 19. CDR1 and CDR2 from the germline V gene are LGHNA and YNFKEQ. The CDR3 spans 20 residues. The CDR3, as DNA: TGTGCCAGCAGCCAAGACTATACTCCCTACCCAACAGGGGAGGATCAGCCCCAGCATTTT. This encodes CASSQDYTPYPTGEDQPQHF.

The chain carries TRBV13 and TRBJ2-5, with D possibly TRBD1 on 5 matching bases. The J call may be mistaken, given a closer DNA end match to TRBJ2-7. Germline CDR1 is PRHDT and CDR2 is FYEKMQ (reference sequence). There are 14 residues in the CDR3. CDR3: CASSLVTGPYEQYF. CDR3 nucleotide sequence: TGTGCCAGCAGCTTAGTAACAGGACCCTACGAGCAGTACTTC.

The rearrangement uses TRBV27 and TRBJ1-1; 7 bases map to TRBD1. V shed 5 bases and J 3 bases; nucleotides not matched to a gene: 9. Germline loops: CDR1 MNHEY, CDR2 SMNVEV (reference sequence). The CDR3 is 15 residues long. CDR3 nucleotides: TGTGCCAGCAGTCTCGACAGGGAAGGGGACACTGAAGCTTTCTTT. Amino acid sequence: CASSLDREGDTEAFF.

The chain recombines TRBV28 with TRBJ1-1; 8 bases agree with TRBD1. The CDR3 has 18 residues. Germline assignment: CDR1 MDHEN and CDR2 SYDVKM. Trimming removed 4 bases from V and 1 base from J; junction bases left unmatched: 14. DNA of the CDR3: TGTGCCAGCAGTTCCCAAGGCAGGGGGCGGGTTAGGAACACTGAAGCTTTCTTT. Protein product: CASSSQGRGRVRNTEAFF.

The rearrangement joins TRBV6-1 to TRBJ2-2; 8 bases map to TRBD2. The junction had 3 bases not matched to a gene; V was cut back by 1 base and J by 5 bases. The CDR3 loop spans 15 amino acids. The V gene's germline CDR1 is MNHNS and CDR2 SASEGT. The CDR3 loop is CASSEETSGTGELFF. CDR3 bases: TGTGCCAGCAGTGAAGAAACTAGCGGTACCGGGGAGCTGTTTTTT.

This clone came up once. The V call is TRBV7-9, the J call TRBJ2-7; 9 bases agree with TRBD1. V was clipped by 5 bases and J by 3 bases; unmatched bases: 11. Germline values: CDR1 SEHNR, CDR2 FQNEAQ (reference sequence). The CDR3 has 16 amino acids. CDR3 protein: CASSRTSGQGRYEQYF. CDR3 coding DNA: TGTGCCAGCAGCCGTACGTCGGGACAGGGACGCTACGAGCAGTACTTC.

The V gene is TRBV6-5, the J gene TRBJ2-7; no definite D call. Germline assignment: CDR1 MNHEY and CDR2 SVGAGI. This CDR3 is 14 amino acids long. V was trimmed by 0 bases and J by 3 bases, leaving 9 bases between them. The CDR3 loop is CASSYSREIYEQYF. CDR3 coding DNA: TGTGCCAGCAGTTACTCTAGGGAAATCTACGAGCAGTACTTC.

To note about this clone: The sample carries other DNA sequences with the same CDR3. The V gene is TRBV29-1, the J gene TRBJ1-1; no clear D gene. There are 10 residues in the CDR3. Trimming cost V 0 bases and J 6 bases, with 2 bases left between them. Germline V gene data show CDR1 as SQVTM and CDR2 as ANQGSEA. Here the CDR3 reads CSVEEPEAFF. CDR3 nucleotide sequence: TGCAGCGTTGAAGAGCCTGAAGCTTTCTTT.

In this sample, this clone turned up once. The chain combines TRBV15 with TRBJ2-1; maybe TRBD1 (7 bases). Germline-derived CDR1 and CDR2 are LNHNV and YYDKDF (reference sequence). CDR3 length: 18 amino acids. The V end was cut by 3 bases, the J end by 5 bases, with 23 bases between. The CDR3 DNA is TGTGCCACCAGCAGGGATCGTCAGGGGGGCGAAGGGGACAATGAGCAGTTCTTC. Translation gives CATSRDRQGGEGDNEQFF.

This chain joins TRBV6-5 and TRBJ1-2; no reliable D call. The CDR3 has 15 amino acids. Germline loops: CDR1 MNHEY, CDR2 SVGAGI. V was cut by 0 bases and J by 1 base, with 9 bases left in between. CDR3 loop: CASSYSSWVNYGYTF. The CDR3 DNA sequence: TGTGCCAGCAGTTACTCGTCTTGGGTTAACTATGGCTACACCTTC.